This T cell receptor beta chain was sequenced during a study of CD8+ T cells in alopecia areata. About the study: C3H/HeJ graft donors with spontaneous alopecia, aged roughly 6-13 months, supplied skin that was transplanted onto female C3H/HeJ mice aged roughly 6-11 weeks.

It was cDNA, reverse transcribed from extracted RNA, that served as the sequencing template. Using immunoSEQ multiplex PCR, the repertoire was profiled, and TCRdb retains in-frame clones only, with some absent. The sample gives 250,000 or so clones, none seen only once, and the top ten clones hold more than 0.95%. Germline V lookup: CDR1 FNHDT, CDR2 SITEND (reference sequence). The CDR3 extends over 13 amino acids. Of note for this clone: The antigen remains undetermined. The listed genes are named as in mouse. The read terminates 4 residues before the CDR3 end, so the remaining end is supplied by the germline J gene.

The study's findings and limits: Tissue-resident alphabeta T cells belonging to normal skin likewise get sequenced within scalp specimens.

On the basis of CD4, CD8alpha, NKG2D, NKG2ACE and other markers, pooled cutaneous lymph node cells were sorted. V usage is TRBV19 and J usage is TRBJ2-7, with D tentatively TRBD1 (6 bases). Input material: CD4+ T cells sorted from a lymph node. The source is a C3H/HeJ mouse with alopecia areata. This strain has MHC haplotype H2-k. The CDR3 bases that were read are TGTGCCAGCATGAACAGGGAAAGATAT. Residues: CASMNRERY. In full, the CDR3 is CASMNRERYEQYF. The full variable domain, completed using reference TRBV19 and TRBJ2-7, is GGIITQTPKFLIGQEGQKLTLKCQQNFNHDTMYWYRQDSGKGLRLIYYSITENDLQKGDLSEGYDASREKKSSFSLTVTSAQKNEMAVFLCASMNRERYEQYFGPGTRLTVL.